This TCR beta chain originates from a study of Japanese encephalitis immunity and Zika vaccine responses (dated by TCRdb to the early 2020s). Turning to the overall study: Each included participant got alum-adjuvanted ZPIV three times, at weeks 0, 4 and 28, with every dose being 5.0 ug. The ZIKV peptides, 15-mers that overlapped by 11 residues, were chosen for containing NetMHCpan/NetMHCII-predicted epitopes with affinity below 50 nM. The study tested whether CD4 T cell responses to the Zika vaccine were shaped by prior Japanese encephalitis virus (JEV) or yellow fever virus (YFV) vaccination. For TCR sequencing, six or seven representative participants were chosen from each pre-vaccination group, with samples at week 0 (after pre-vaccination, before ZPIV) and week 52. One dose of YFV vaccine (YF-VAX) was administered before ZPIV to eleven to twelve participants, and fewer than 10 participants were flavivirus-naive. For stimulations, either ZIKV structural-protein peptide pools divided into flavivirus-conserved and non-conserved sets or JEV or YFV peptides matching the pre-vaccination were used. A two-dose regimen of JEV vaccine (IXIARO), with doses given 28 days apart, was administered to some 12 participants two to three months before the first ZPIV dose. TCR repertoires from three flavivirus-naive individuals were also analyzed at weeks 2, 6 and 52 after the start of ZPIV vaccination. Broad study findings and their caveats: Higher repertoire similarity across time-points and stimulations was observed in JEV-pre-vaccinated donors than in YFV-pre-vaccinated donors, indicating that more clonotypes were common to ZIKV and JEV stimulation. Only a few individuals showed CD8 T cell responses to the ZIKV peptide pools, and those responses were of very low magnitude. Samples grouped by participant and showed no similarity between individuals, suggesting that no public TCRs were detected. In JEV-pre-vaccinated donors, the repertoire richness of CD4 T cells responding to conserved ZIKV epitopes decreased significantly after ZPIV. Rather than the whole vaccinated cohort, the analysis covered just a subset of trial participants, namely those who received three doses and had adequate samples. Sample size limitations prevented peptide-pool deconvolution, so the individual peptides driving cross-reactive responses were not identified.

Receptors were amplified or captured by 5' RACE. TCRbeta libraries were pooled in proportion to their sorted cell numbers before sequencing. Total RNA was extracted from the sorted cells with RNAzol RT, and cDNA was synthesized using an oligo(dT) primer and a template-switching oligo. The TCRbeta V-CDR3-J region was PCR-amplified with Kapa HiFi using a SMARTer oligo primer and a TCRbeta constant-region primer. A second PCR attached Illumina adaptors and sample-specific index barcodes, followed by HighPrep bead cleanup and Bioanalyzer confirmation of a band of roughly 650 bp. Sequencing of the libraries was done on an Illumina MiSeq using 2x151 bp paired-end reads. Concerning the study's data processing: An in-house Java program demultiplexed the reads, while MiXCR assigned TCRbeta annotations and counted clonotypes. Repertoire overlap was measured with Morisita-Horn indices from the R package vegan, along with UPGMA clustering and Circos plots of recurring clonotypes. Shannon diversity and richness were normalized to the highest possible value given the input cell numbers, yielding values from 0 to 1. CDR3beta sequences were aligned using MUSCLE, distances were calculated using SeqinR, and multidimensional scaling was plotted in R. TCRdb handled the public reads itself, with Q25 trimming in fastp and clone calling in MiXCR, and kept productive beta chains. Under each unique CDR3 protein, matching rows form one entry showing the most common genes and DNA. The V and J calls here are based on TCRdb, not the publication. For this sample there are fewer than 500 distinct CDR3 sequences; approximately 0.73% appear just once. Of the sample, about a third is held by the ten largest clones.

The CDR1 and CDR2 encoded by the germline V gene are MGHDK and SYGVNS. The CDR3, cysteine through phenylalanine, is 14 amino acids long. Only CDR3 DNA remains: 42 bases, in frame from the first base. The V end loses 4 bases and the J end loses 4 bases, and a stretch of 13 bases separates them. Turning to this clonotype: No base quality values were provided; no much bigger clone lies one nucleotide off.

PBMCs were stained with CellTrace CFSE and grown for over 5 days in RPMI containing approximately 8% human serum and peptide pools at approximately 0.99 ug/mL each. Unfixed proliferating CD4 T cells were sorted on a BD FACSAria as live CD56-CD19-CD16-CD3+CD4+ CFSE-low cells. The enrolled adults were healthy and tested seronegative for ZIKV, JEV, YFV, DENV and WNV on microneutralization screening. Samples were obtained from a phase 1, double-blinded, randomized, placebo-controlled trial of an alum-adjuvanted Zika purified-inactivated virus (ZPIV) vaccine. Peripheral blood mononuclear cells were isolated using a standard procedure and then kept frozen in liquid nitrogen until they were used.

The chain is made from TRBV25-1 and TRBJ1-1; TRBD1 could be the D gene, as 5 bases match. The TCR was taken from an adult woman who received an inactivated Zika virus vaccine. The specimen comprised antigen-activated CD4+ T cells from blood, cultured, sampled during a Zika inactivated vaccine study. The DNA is TGTGCCAGCAGTGTGGCAGGGACGATCACTGAAGCTTTCTTT. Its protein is CASSVAGTITEAFF.